This T cell receptor (beta chain) was recovered during a study of blood T cell repertoires in COVID-19. About the study: PBMCs, B-cell-depleted T cells, or T cells provided the cDNA or gDNA that made up the material.

Authors' methods: Amplification of reference gene primers was used by the study to estimate nucleated cell counts. Method: immunoSEQ multiplex PCR; TCRdb's copy keeps in-frame clones and lacks some. V and J calls and clone size are those listed in that table; D and trimming were worked out from the DNA. The sample carries some 130,000 clones, nearly 70% recorded once. This CDR3 spans 12 amino acids. V dropped 6 bases and J dropped 9; count of bases not matched to a gene: 6. The source of this sequence is an older woman with acute or convalescent COVID-19. The rearrangement links TRBV12-3 or TRBV12-4 to TRBJ2-5, with 8 bases that match TRBD2. The sample taken for sequencing was peripheral blood. This CDR3 reads CASRSGGWPQYF. In nucleotides, the CDR3 is TGTGCCAGCAGAAGCGGGGGATGGCCCCAGTACTTC.